Shown below are 20 T cell receptor beta chains from a single sample sequenced in a study of early stage breast cancer tumors. The protocol was immunoSEQ multiplex PCR, while the TCRdb copy is restricted to in-frame clones and leaves out a portion. The sample records about 72,000 clones, 65% to 85% being singletons. Sequencing was performed on blood. The origin of the receptors is a person in their sixties or seventies with breast cancer.

The chain joins TRBV6-1 to TRBJ1-6; a possible D gene is TRBD1 (6 bases). CDR1 and CDR2 from the germline V gene are MNHNS and SASEGT. The V end was cut by 6 bases, the J end by 8 bases, with 17 bases between. The CDR3 sequence is 15 residues long. The CDR3 coding sequence is TGTGCCAGCAGAGATGGGACACTACTTTATTCACCCCTCCACTTT. Protein sequence: CASRDGTLLYSPLHF.

The V call is TRBV6-6, the J call TRBJ2-3; D not certain. CDR3 size: 14 residues. CDR1 is MNHNY, CDR2 SVGAGI, per germline (reference sequence). Trimming took off 2 bases at V and 2 bases at J, with 8 bases between the two ends. This CDR3 reads CASSYDGNTDTQYF. The CDR3 region has the DNA TGTGCCAGCAGTTACGATGGCAACACAGATACGCAGTATTTT.

The rearrangement links TRBV6-6 to TRBJ2-2; D remains unclear. The V end was cut by 7 bases, the J end by 7 bases, with 16 bases between. CDR1 MNHNY and CDR2 SVGAGI come from the germline V gene (reference sequence). The CDR3 spans 14 residues. The CDR3 region is CASKAPDLGGELFF. The CDR3 DNA sequence: TGTGCCAGCAAGGCCCCGGACCTCGGCGGGGAGCTGTTTTTT.

The chain couples TRBV27 to TRBJ2-5, with 13 nucleotides matching TRBD2. CDR3 length: 18 amino acids. Unmatched junction bases numbered 12, after V lost 4 bases and J lost 4 bases. Germline V CDR1 and CDR2: MNHEY, SMNVEV (reference sequence). As DNA, the CDR3 is TGTGCCAGCAGTTCCTTTGGGGGGACTAGCGGGATACCAGAGACCCAGTACTTC. It specifies CASSSFGGTSGIPETQYF.

The chain combines TRBV6-5 with TRBJ2-2, with no clear D. The V end lost 3 bases, the J end lost 5 bases, and 4 bases lay between the germline ends. Germline CDR1 and CDR2: MNHEY and SVGAGI. The CDR3 spans 12 residues. CDR3 sequence: CASSYWTGELFF. The DNA for the CDR3 is TGTGCCAGCAGTTATTGGACCGGGGAGCTGTTTTTT.

V usage is TRBV13 and J usage is TRBJ2-3; D is uncertain. Trimming shortened V by 9 bases and J by 4 bases, and 14 bases separated the two germline ends. There are 13 residues in the CDR3. Germline CDR1 is PRHDT and CDR2 is FYEKMQ (reference sequence). The CDR3 region is CASQPQDPDTQYF. The CDR3 nucleotides read TGTGCCAGTCAACCCCAGGACCCAGATACGCAGTATTTT.

This clone has a single count. CDR3 bases: TGTGCCAGAAGAAAAGGACATTTATCACCCGAAAAACTGTTTTTT. Its protein is CARRKGHLSPEKLFF. The chain joins TRBV5-3 to TRBJ1-4; TRBD1 might be the D (5 bases). TRBV5-3 is identified as an open reading frame with a role that is uncertain. The germline V and J ends were trimmed by 5 bases and 8 bases, with 19 bases remaining between them. The CDR3 length is 15 residues.

The genes are TRBV29-1 and TRBJ1-2; maybe TRBD1 (6 bases). This CDR3 has 16 amino acids. V lost 0 bases, J lost 2 bases, and 16 bases lay in between. Germline CDR1 and CDR2: SQVTM and ANQGSEA. The CDR3 DNA sequence: TGCAGCGTTGAAGAGTGGGGAGACAGGCGGAACTATGGCTACACCTTC. Amino acid sequence: CSVEEWGDRRNYGYTF.

The genes are TRBV9 and TRBJ2-3, with TRBD2 identical over 8 bases. V shed 0 bases, J shed 4 bases, and the junction held 7 bases outside the gene matches. The V gene's germline CDR1 is SGDLS and CDR2 YYNGEE. CDR3 length: 16 amino acids. Written as DNA, the CDR3 is TGTGCCAGCAGCGTAGAGGCAGCGGGAGTCCCAGATACGCAGTATTTT. Protein product: CASSVEAAGVPDTQYF.

CDR3 nucleotides: TGTGCCAGCAGCGCCTCCACTAGCGGATGGGGGGATGAGCAGTTCTTC. Translation: CASSASTSGWGDEQFF. The V gene is TRBV7-9, the J gene TRBJ2-1; 8 bases fit TRBD2. The trim removed 5 bases at V and 8 bases at J, leaving 14 bases unmatched. CDR1 and CDR2 (germline): SEHNR, FQNEAQ (reference sequence). The CDR3 is 16 amino acids.

This chain joins TRBV4-3 and TRBJ2-6; D gene unclear. Germline CDR1 reads LGHNA; CDR2 reads YSLEER. The CDR3 loop spans 14 amino acids. Trimming removed 4 bases from V and 0 bases from J, with 4 bases in between. The CDR3 DNA is TGCGCCAGCAGCCTCCTCTCTGGGGCCAACGTCCTGACTTTC. Translation gives CASSLLSGANVLTF.

The chain has TRBV7-9 and TRBJ2-1, with 13 bases identical to TRBD2. Germline V gene sequence: CDR1 SEHNR, CDR2 FQNEAQ (reference sequence). CDR3 length equals 17 residues. V trimming: 3 bases; J trimming: 5 bases; junction bases outside the gene matches: 7. The CDR3 sequence: CASSFPRLAGGHNEQFF. CDR3 in DNA: TGTGCCAGCAGCTTCCCCCGACTAGCGGGAGGCCACAATGAGCAGTTCTTC.

J is TRBJ2-7 and V is TRBV28; 11 nucleotides align to TRBD2. Germline loops: CDR1 MDHEN, CDR2 SYDVKM. The trim removed 5 bases at V and 0 bases at J, leaving 3 bases unmatched. The CDR3 contains 15 residues. The CDR3 spells CASSASGRSSYEQYF. The DNA of the CDR3 is TGTGCCAGCAGTGCTAGCGGGAGGAGCTCCTACGAGCAGTACTTC.

The CDR3 here is CSVETGGLYEQYF. CDR3 coding DNA: TGCAGCGTCGAAACAGGGGGCCTATACGAGCAGTACTTC. This rearrangement joins TRBV29-1 to TRBJ2-7; 9 nucleotides match TRBD1. V was pared by 6 bases and J by 4 bases, with 7 bases of the junction left unmatched. The CDR3 loop spans 13 amino acids. The germline V gene has CDR1 SQVTM and CDR2 ANQGSEA.

This clone has only a few counts. V gene TRBV7-7 combines with J gene TRBJ2-2, with 8 bases lining up with TRBD2. The CDR3 is 15 amino acids. Looked up from germline, CDR1 is SSHAT and CDR2 is FNYEAQ (reference sequence). The CDR3 DNA reads TGTGCTAGCGGCACCGGGACTAGGGACACCGGGGAGCTGTTTTTT. It is translated as CASGTGTRDTGELFF. Filled out from reference TRBV7-7 and TRBJ2-2, the complete variable domain reads GAGVSQSPRYKVTKRGQDVTLRCDPISSHATLYWYQQALGQGPEFLTYFNYEAQPDKSGLPSDRFSAERPEGSISTLTIQRTEQRDSAMYRCASGTGTRDTGELFFGEGSRLTVL.

The rearrangement joins TRBV13 to TRBJ2-3; 7 bases align to TRBD2. Trimming removed 0 bases from V and 0 bases from J; junction bases left unmatched: 3. CDR3 length equals 16 residues. Germline-derived CDR1 and CDR2 are PRHDT and FYEKMQ (reference sequence). This chain's CDR3 is CASSLGLADSTDTQYF. In DNA form, the CDR3 reads TGTGCCAGCAGCTTAGGGCTAGCGGATAGCACAGATACGCAGTATTTT.

DNA for the CDR3: TGTGCCAGCCACCGTCAGACAGGGAACACTGAAGCTTTCTTT. It specifies CASHRQTGNTEAFF. V and J are TRBV6-6 and TRBJ1-1, with a possible D match to TRBD1 (6 bases). The CDR3 loop spans 14 amino acids. Germline lookup yields CDR1 MNHNY and CDR2 SVGAGI (reference sequence). The V gene lost 8 bases and the J gene lost 1 base, with 14 bases spanning the gap.

This clone has more than one count but fewer than ten. The J gene is TRBJ2-5, the V gene TRBV9; the D gene is possibly TRBD2 (5 bases). CDR1 and CDR2 (germline): SGDLS, YYNGEE. Between the trimmed V and J ends, which lost 0 bases and 5 bases, there was a span of 11 bases. The CDR3 extends over 14 amino acids. The CDR3 reads CASSVGTLYETQYF. CDR3 nucleotides: TGTGCCAGCAGCGTAGGGACTCTATATGAGACCCAGTACTTC.

This clone is labeled as medium-sized (0.01 to 0.1%). V and J are TRBV2 and TRBJ2-5, with 7 bases lining up with TRBD1. Germline V gene sequence: CDR1 SNHLY, CDR2 FYNNEI. This CDR3 is built from 13 residues. J lost 3 bases, V lost 6 bases, and 4 bases had no gene match. The CDR3 nucleotides are TGTGCCAGCAGAACCACAGGGGAAGAGACCCAGTACTTC. Translation gives CASRTTGEETQYF.

The gene calls are TRBV6-5 and TRBJ2-2; TRBD2 agrees at 11 bases. This CDR3 is 16 amino acids long. From germline, CDR1 is MNHEY and CDR2 SVGAGI. The V gene end was trimmed by 4 bases and the J gene end by 7 bases; junction bases not matched to a gene: 8. The CDR3 sequence: CASSSGLAGGHGELFF. The CDR3 DNA reads as TGTGCCAGCAGTTCCGGACTAGCGGGCGGGCACGGGGAGCTGTTTTTT.